Sequencing of this T cell receptor beta chain was carried out in a study of blood T cell repertoires in COVID-19. Study-level background: In each case, the material was cDNA or gDNA derived from T cells, B-cell-depleted T cells, or PBMCs.

The CDR3 totals 14 residues. V was trimmed by 6 bases and J by 1 base, leaving 10 bases between them. Germline V gives CDR1 MDHEN, CDR2 SYDVKM. Per the original data handling: Amplified reference gene primers provided the basis for estimating nucleated cell counts. Clones were read by immunoSEQ multiplex PCR, and TCRdb kept only the in-frame ones, dropping some. Clone size and the V and J calls come from that table; the DNA yielded D and trimming. The sample lists 95,000 to 110,000 clones, more than 75% occurring once. The rearrangement links TRBV28 to TRBJ1-5; the D is unclear. Sequencing was performed on peripheral blood. The TCR sequence derives from a human donor in a cohort sampled during active COVID-19. CDR3 nucleotide sequence: TGTGCCAGCAGCCTCCTAGGAAGCAATCAGCCCCAGCATTTT. Protein: CASSLLGSNQPQHF.